The following is a T cell receptor beta chain sequence with its context. Its antigen remains unknown. The record originates from a study of T cell repertoires in cytomegalovirus infection. Overall study context: CMV epitopes in the study were HLA-C-restricted (recently identified) and HLA-B-restricted (well studied).

TCRdb processed the reads anew with MiXCR; each CDR3 protein has one entry. Seen here are about 480,000 distinct CDR3 sequences, around 30% observed once, and the top ten hold 15% to 20%. V gave up 2 bases and J gave up 5 bases, with 10 bases separating them. Germline-derived CDR1 and CDR2 are ENHRY and SYGVKD. This CDR3 has 14 amino acids. The chain combines TRBV10-3 with TRBJ1-3; D is uncertain. The sequencing used cultured PBMCs, collected from culture after CMV antigen stimulation. This TCR came from a human donor in good health (CMV status not recorded). Some clones in this sample may be carry-over from other donors' samples. CDR3 in DNA: TGTGCCATCAGTGAGCCTGACGTCCGAAACACCATATATTTT. Translating gives CAISEPDVRNTIYF.